The rows below give T cell receptor beta chains drawn from one sample of a study of cytomegalovirus exposure and HLA in healthy donors. The data were produced by immunoSEQ multiplex PCR, yet TCRdb's version contains in-frame clones alone and is incomplete. The sample yields about 56,000 clones, 70% to 85% seen once. The specimen was PBMCs. These receptors originate from a man in his forties in good health and CMV-seronegative. Both conserved end residues are part of each CDR3. A D gene is named only where the DNA matches it firmly. Only part of the rows carry a size: once, few, many, or a class if the clone is expanded.

d_call j_call v_call clone_size cdr3_nt cdr3_aa
TRBD1 TRBJ1-1 TRBV28 - TGTGCCAGCAGCCCCGGGACAGCAGACACTGAAGCTTTCTTT CASSPGTADTEAFF
TRBD1 TRBJ1-2 TRBV4-3 - TGCGCCAGCAGGCTGACAGGGCGTGGGGACTATGGCTACACCTTC CASRLTGRGDYGYTF
TRBD1 TRBJ1-2 TRBV28 - TGTGCCAGCAGTTTGACAGGGGTTGGCTATGGCTACACCTTC CASSLTGVGYGYTF
TRBD2 TRBJ2-1 TRBV4-1 - TGCGCCAGCAGATTAGCGGGACCCAACAATGAGCAGTTCTTC CASRLAGPNNEQFF
- TRBJ2-2 TRBV28 once TGTGCCAGCAGGGTCGATAGCAGGGCATCCGGGGAGCTGTTTTTT CASRVDSRASGELFF
- TRBJ2-5 TRBV29-1 few TGCAGCGTTGAAGGGGTTGCGACCGAACAACAGCAGACCCAGTACTTC CSVEGVATEQQQTQYF
TRBD1 TRBJ1-1 TRBV11-2 - TGTGCCAGCAGCCACTTCCGACAGGGCGGTACTGAAGCTTTCTTT CASSHFRQGGTEAFF
- TRBJ1-2 TRBV7-9 - TGTGCCAGCAGCTTAGCCCTACCCGATAACTATGGCTACACCTTC CASSLALPDNYGYTF
- TRBJ2-2 TRBV6-5 - TGTGCCAGCAGTTACAGGAGAACAGGGATCACCGGGGAGCTGTTTTTT CASSYRRTGITGELFF
- TRBJ1-2 TRBV4-1 - TGCGCCAGCAGCCAACTCGGTATCGGCTACACCTTC CASSQLGIGYTF
- TRBJ1-1 TRBV7-9 - TGTGCCAGCAGCATATCCGGGACATCGAACACTGAAGCTTTCTTT CASSISGTSNTEAFF
- TRBJ1-2 TRBV5-6 few TGTGCCAGCAGCTTGGCCGGGGTGGCTGGTGGCTACACCTTC CASSLAGVAGGYTF
TRBD2 TRBJ2-5 TRBV5-1 - TGCGCCAGCAGCTTGGAGGGCGGGGGGGCCAGGAAGACCCAGTACTTC CASSLEGGGARKTQYF
TRBD1 TRBJ1-1 TRBV5-4 - TGTGCCAGCAGCTTGGCCGGGACAGGGGGCTCCGGGTTT CASSLAGTGGSGF
- TRBJ2-7 TRBV19 once TGTGCCAGTAGTATAGAACCCAGGGGATGGGCCGAGCAGTACTTC CASSIEPRGWAEQYF
TRBD2 TRBJ2-3 TRBV30 - TGTGCCTGGAGGACCCGCGGGGGACGGGATACGCAGTATTTT CAWRTRGGRDTQYF
- TRBJ2-1 TRBV27 - TGTGCCAGCAGACAGAATAACAATGAGCAGTTCTTC CASRQNNNEQFF
- TRBJ2-1 TRBV6-6 - TGTGCCAGCAGTTTGGACTCCGCCTACAATGAGCAGTTCTTC CASSLDSAYNEQFF
TRBD2 TRBJ2-2 TRBV5-1 - TGCGCGAGCAACGGGGGGTCGAACACCGGGGAGCTGTTTTTT CASNGGSNTGELFF
- TRBJ1-2 TRBV6-5 - TGTGCCAGCAGTTACCAGGGTAATAACTATGGCTACACCTTC CASSYQGNNYGYTF
- TRBJ1-2 TRBV9 - TGTGCCAGCAGCACACAGGGTTATGGCTACACCTTC CASSTQGYGYTF
TRBD2 TRBJ2-3 TRBV30 - TGTGCCTGGAGTGAGGCTAGCGGGGGGGCCACAGATACGCAGTATTTT CAWSEASGGATDTQYF
TRBD1 TRBJ2-3 TRBV7-8 once TGTGCCAGCAGCCCCTCACCACAGGGGTGGGGCACAGATACGCAGTATTTT CASSPSPQGWGTDTQYF
- TRBJ1-3 TRBV11-1 - TGTGCCAGCAGGACCGCGGGGGCTGGAAACACCATATATTTT CASRTAGAGNTIYF
TRBD2 TRBJ2-1 TRBV14 few TGTGCCAGCAGCCGCCGGGGACTAGCGGGAGCCAATGAGCAGTTCTTC CASSRRGLAGANEQFF
TRBD2 TRBJ2-5 TRBV6-5 few TGTGCCAGCACAAGCGGGGGATCCCAAGAGACCCAGTACTTC CASTSGGSQETQYF
TRBD1 TRBJ2-1 TRBV9 - TGTGCCAGCAGCGTAAAAGGGGACAGGGGACCCTTTGAGCAGTTCTTC CASSVKGDRGPFEQFF
- TRBJ2-1 TRBV4-1 once TGCGCCAGCAGCCAACAGGGGTTGAGGTTCTTC CASSQQGLRFF
- TRBJ1-4 TRBV25-1 - TGTGCCAGCAGTGCGAGGGGAGGAACTAATGAAAAACTGTTTTTT CASSARGGTNEKLFF
TRBD1 TRBJ1-5 TRBV6-6 - TGTGCCAGCAGTTACTCAGGGGGCCGCAATCAGCCCCAGCATTTT CASSYSGGRNQPQHF
TRBD1 TRBJ2-3 TRBV28 - TGTGCCAGCAGTTCTATAGAAATCGGACAGGCGACTAGCACAGATACGCAGTATTTT CASSSIEIGQATSTDTQYF
TRBD2 TRBJ2-1 TRBV30 - TGTGCCTGGAGTGTTGGGAGCGGGGGGGCCGATGAGCAGTTCTTC CAWSVGSGGADEQFF
- TRBJ1-1 TRBV29-1 - TGCAGCGTTGAAGGGGGAAAACAGGGCATGAACACTGAAGCTTTCTTT CSVEGGKQGMNTEAFF
TRBD1 TRBJ1-6 TRBV13 - TGTGCCAGCAGCTTGGGACAGGGGTCTTCACCCCTCCACTTT CASSLGQGSSPLHF
TRBD2 TRBJ2-1 TRBV7-2 - TGTGCCAGCAGTTCCTCTAGCGGGGGGCCTAATGAGCAGTTCTTC CASSSSSGGPNEQFF
- TRBJ2-1 TRBV27 - TGTGCCAGCAGTAGCTATACTTACAATGAGCAGTTCTTC CASSSYTYNEQFF
TRBD1 TRBJ1-1 TRBV6-5 few TGTGCCAGCAGTTACGGGACAGGGATTTCTGAAGCTTTCTTT CASSYGTGISEAFF
TRBD2 TRBJ2-3 TRBV28 - TGTGCCAGCAGTTTACTAGCGGGGGGGCGGAGCACAGATACGCAGTATTTT CASSLLAGGRSTDTQYF
- TRBJ1-1 TRBV18 - TGTGCCAGCTCACAAACCGGGGGGGACACTGAAGCTTTCTTT CASSQTGGDTEAFF
- TRBJ1-2 TRBV29-1 - TGCAGCGTTGGCGGGACGGACGTTATCTTC CSVGGTDVIF
- TRBJ1-1 TRBV9 - TGTGCCAGCAGCCCCAGGGCGGGGGGCGGCCTTTTGACTGAAGCTTTCTTT CASSPRAGGGLLTEAFF
TRBD1 TRBJ1-2 TRBV6-5 - TGTGCCAGCAGAACAGGGGGCTTGGGCTATGGCTACACCTTC CASRTGGLGYGYTF
- TRBJ2-5 TRBV4-1 - TGCGCCAGCAGCCAAGCTCTCAGGGAGACCCAGTACTTC CASSQALRETQYF
TRBD2 TRBJ2-2 TRBV5-1 - TGCGCCAGCAATAGGGACGGGGGGACCGGGGAGCTGTTTTTT CASNRDGGTGELFF
- TRBJ1-6 TRBV5-5 - TGTGCCAGCAGCCTCAGGCTCACTTTCAATAATTCACCCCTCCACTTT CASSLRLTFNNSPLHF
- TRBJ1-2 TRBV5-1 - TGCGCCAGCAGCATGGACAGATCCATACATAACTATGGCTACACCTTC CASSMDRSIHNYGYTF
- TRBJ1-2 TRBV4-3 - TGCGCCAGCAGCCAAGATGTCACGGTCTATGGCTACACCTTC CASSQDVTVYGYTF
TRBD1 TRBJ2-1 TRBV28 once TGTGCCAGCAGTTGGACAGGGGAAAGGAATGAGCAGTTCTTC CASSWTGERNEQFF
- TRBJ2-3 TRBV2 - TGTGCCACTATCCAGCGGCAAGGAACTATAAGAGTAGGTGGGAGGACAGATACGCAGTATTTT CATIQRQGTIRVGGRTDTQYF
TRBD1 TRBJ1-5 TRBV5-8 - TGTGCCAGCAGCATAGAGACAGGGGGCAATCAGCCCCAGCATTTT CASSIETGGNQPQHF
TRBD2 TRBJ2-2 TRBV13 - TGTGCCAGCAGCTTAGGCGGACTAGTGCTGACCGGGGAGCTGTTTTTT CASSLGGLVLTGELFF